The present entry profiles one T cell receptor (beta chain) with its context. Its antigen is undetermined. Relative to the germline gene, one junction end is altered; a read error may explain this. The data are from a study of chemoradiotherapy in HPV16-positive cancers. Germline V gene sequence: CDR1 MNHEY, CDR2 SVGAGI. The CDR3 length is 13 residues. Study-wide results and caveats: Candidate HPV-specific clones and E7-related TCR motifs grew in tumor during treatment. Better recurrence-free survival went with HPV-responsive T-cell expansion in HPV16-positive patients.

Sequencing was performed with immunoSEQ multiplex PCR; in TCRdb, only in-frame clones are kept and a portion is missing. This table holds more than 10,000 clones, about nine tenths found once. The input for sequencing was blood, taken from a patient who underwent chemoradiotherapy. The receptor comes from a human donor with HPV-associated anogenital cancer. The chain recombines TRBV6-5 with TRBJ1-2; D ambiguous. The CDR3 sequence is CASSYRDNDGYTF. The CDR3 DNA sequence: TGTGCCAGCAGTTACAGGGATAACGATGGCTACACCTTC.